A selection of T cell receptor beta chains follows, all from one sample in a study of blood T cell repertoires in COVID-19. The data were produced by immunoSEQ multiplex PCR, yet TCRdb's version contains in-frame clones alone and is incomplete. This sample has more than 300,000 clones, with 87% found just once. Sequences were obtained from peripheral blood. The receptors originated from a woman younger than 45 with COVID-19, enrolled during active disease. The CDR3 runs from the conserved cysteine through the conserved F or W. The order of the fields is J gene, V gene, D gene, CDR3 length, clone size, CDR3 protein, CDR3 DNA. A D gene is named only where the DNA matches it firmly. Only part of the rows carry a size: once, few, many, or a class if the clone is expanded.

TRBJ2-7,TRBV5-1,-,14,-,CASSWSSGWDEQYF,TGCGCCAGCAGCTGGTCGTCGGGTTGGGACGAGCAGTACTTC
TRBJ2-7,TRBV19,-,12,-,CASSIGGGEQYF,TGTGCCAGTAGTATAGGAGGAGGCGAGCAGTACTTC
TRBJ2-4,TRBV19,TRBD1,16,-,CASDATGGAAKNIQYF,TGTGCCAGCGACGCCACAGGGGGCGCCGCCAAAAACATTCAGTACTTC
TRBJ1-3,TRBV4-1,TRBD1,18,once,CASSQDRGTVLSGNTIYF,TGCGCCAGCAGCCAAGATCGGGGGACAGTACTATCTGGAAACACCATATATTTT
TRBJ1-5,TRBV3-1/TRBV3-2,TRBD1,13,-,CASALDREQPQHF,TGTGCCAGCGCTTTGGACAGGGAGCAGCCCCAGCATTTT
TRBJ1-4,TRBV5-1,-,19,-,CASSWGRATETSTNEKLFF,TGCGCCAGCAGCTGGGGGAGGGCTACAGAGACCTCAACTAATGAAAAACTGTTTTTT
TRBJ1-5,TRBV4-3,-,15,-,CASSQDSGSDQPQHF,TGCGCCAGCAGCCAAGACTCAGGGTCGGATCAGCCCCAGCATTTT
TRBJ2-1,TRBV4-3,-,14,many,CASSQDTGRNEQFF,TGCGCCAGCAGCCAAGATACGGGTAGGAATGAGCAGTTCTTC
TRBJ1-5,TRBV29-1,TRBD1,13,-,CSVATGGLQPQHF,TGCAGCGTCGCTACAGGGGGCCTTCAGCCCCAGCATTTT
TRBJ1-1,TRBV3-1/TRBV3-2,-,12,-,CASSLSYTEAFF,TGTGCCAGCAGCCTCTCGTACACTGAAGCTTTCTTT
TRBJ2-7,TRBV7-9,-,13,-,CASSPMEAREQYF,TGTGCCAGCAGCCCGATGGAGGCGCGCGAGCAGTACTTC
TRBJ2-1,TRBV6-6,TRBD1,16,-,CASSYPSGTGINEQFF,TGTGCCAGCAGTTACCCCTCCGGGACAGGCATCAATGAGCAGTTCTTC
TRBJ2-6,TRBV18,-,16,-,CASSPVGGSGANVLTF,TGTGCCAGCTCACCGGTGGGGGGCTCTGGGGCCAACGTCCTGACTTTC
TRBJ1-5,TRBV18,TRBD1,14,-,CASSPGTEYMPQHF,TGTGCCAGCTCACCCGGGACAGAGTATATGCCCCAGCATTTT
TRBJ1-2,TRBV5-6,-,13,once,CASSLAGENGYTF,TGTGCCAGCAGCTTGGCAGGGGAGAATGGCTACACCTTC
TRBJ2-3,TRBV29-1,TRBD1,13,few,CSVLTGNPDTQYF,TGCAGCGTCCTGACAGGGAATCCAGATACGCAGTATTTT
TRBJ2-3,TRBV14,TRBD2,18,-,CASSQDWTSGRLADTQYF,TGTGCCAGCAGCCAAGATTGGACTAGCGGGAGGTTGGCAGATACGCAGTATTTT
TRBJ1-1,TRBV19,-,12,-,CASSIGRGKAFF,TGTGCCAGTAGTATCGGACGAGGGAAGGCTTTCTTT
TRBJ2-2,TRBV5-4,-,16,-,CASSLERDGDTGELFF,TGTGCCAGCAGCTTGGAACGGGATGGAGACACCGGGGAGCTGTTTTTT
TRBJ2-7,TRBV11-2,TRBD2,16,-,CASSPTQVAGAGEQYF,TGTGCCAGCAGCCCTACCCAAGTAGCGGGAGCGGGGGAGCAGTACTTC
TRBJ1-2,TRBV7-9,-,14,-,CASSLAQGGDGYTF,TGTGCCAGCAGCTTAGCGCAAGGGGGGGATGGCTACACCTTC
TRBJ1-2,TRBV27,-,14,once,CASSLSSGGGGYTF,TGTGCCAGCAGTTTATCGTCCGGAGGAGGCGGCTACACCTTC
TRBJ2-5,TRBV11-2,-,16,once,CASGEGVRAIGETQYF,TGTGCCAGCGGAGAGGGGGTACGGGCGATTGGGGAGACCCAGTACTTC
TRBJ1-1,TRBV15,-,18,-,CATSSPSGGGERNTEAFF,TGTGCCACCAGCAGCCCCTCTGGTGGGGGGGAACGGAACACTGAAGCTTTCTTT
TRBJ2-3,TRBV27,-,13,few,CASRKPGLDTQYF,TGTGCCAGCAGGAAACCAGGGCTTGATACGCAGTATTTT
TRBJ2-7,TRBV19,TRBD2,15,-,CASSKGLAEAYEQYF,TGTGCCAGTAGTAAAGGACTAGCGGAGGCCTACGAGCAGTACTTC
TRBJ2-3,TRBV29-1,TRBD2,14,-,CSVRDYQGTDTQYF,TGCAGCGTGCGGGACTACCAGGGAACAGATACGCAGTATTTT
TRBJ2-5,TRBV30,-,15,-,CAWSVPQGGSETQYF,TGTGCCTGGAGTGTCCCCCAGGGTGGGTCAGAGACCCAGTACTTC
TRBJ2-5,TRBV19,TRBD2,17,-,CASSSTGVAGVEETQYF,TGTGCCAGTAGTTCCACCGGGGTAGCGGGCGTAGAAGAGACCCAGTACTTC
TRBJ1-2,TRBV3-1/TRBV3-2,TRBD1,14,-,CASSQPGQVDGYTF,TGTGCCAGCAGCCAGCCGGGACAGGTGGATGGCTACACCTTC
TRBJ1-1,TRBV5-1,-,13,-,CASSLVGDTEAFF,TGCGCCAGCAGCTTGGTCGGGGACACTGAAGCTTTCTTT
TRBJ2-2,TRBV19,TRBD2,16,-,CASSAGLAANTGELFF,TGTGCCAGTAGCGCGGGACTAGCGGCGAACACCGGGGAGCTGTTTTTT
TRBJ1-2,TRBV19,-,12,once,CASSPINYGYTF,TGTGCCAGTAGCCCCATTAACTATGGCTACACCTTC
TRBJ2-7,TRBV28,TRBD1,13,few,CASSLGDRGEQYF,TGTGCCAGCAGTTTAGGGGACAGGGGCGAGCAGTACTTC
TRBJ2-6,TRBV5-1,TRBD1,18,-,CASRMSGTGSSGANVLTF,TGCGCCAGCAGAATGTCCGGGACAGGGAGCTCTGGGGCCAACGTCCTGACTTTC
TRBJ2-3,TRBV4-1,TRBD2,16,once,CASSQVSGRSSDTQYF,TGCGCCAGCAGCCAAGTAAGCGGGAGATCTTCAGATACGCAGTATTTT
TRBJ2-3,TRBV5-1,-,14,-,CASSLLEGTDTQYF,TGCGCCAGCAGCTTATTGGAGGGTACAGATACGCAGTATTTT
TRBJ2-1,TRBV29-1,TRBD2,13,once,CSVEAGGIGEQFF,TGCAGCGTGGAAGCGGGAGGGATCGGTGAGCAGTTCTTC
TRBJ2-7,TRBV5-1,-,13,once,CASSLGVSYEQYF,TGCGCCAGCAGCCTCGGGGTAAGCTACGAGCAGTACTTC
TRBJ2-1,TRBV5-6,-,16,-,CASSLYGGLTYNEQFF,TGTGCCAGCAGCTTGTATGGCGGCTTAACCTACAATGAGCAGTTCTTC
TRBJ1-5,TRBV2,-,14,-,CASAQQGVNQPQHF,TGTGCCAGCGCCCAACAGGGCGTCAATCAGCCCCAGCATTTT
TRBJ2-7,TRBV6-5,-,13,-,CASSPGTPYEQYF,TGTGCCAGCAGTCCGGGGACACCATACGAGCAGTACTTC
TRBJ2-7,TRBV28,-,15,once,CASSPLGSQRYEQYF,TGTGCCAGCAGCCCTCTCGGCTCCCAGCGCTACGAGCAGTACTTC
TRBJ1-5,TRBV6-6,-,13,-,CASSYNMDQPQHF,TGTGCCAGCAGTTACAACATGGATCAGCCCCAGCATTTT
TRBJ2-3,TRBV7-2,TRBD2,14,once,CASSDSGFTDTQYF,TGTGCCAGCAGCGATAGCGGGTTCACAGATACGCAGTATTTT
TRBJ1-5,TRBV7-2,-,16,-,CASSSVGGTSNQPQHF,TGTGCCAGCAGCTCCGTGGGAGGGACTAGCAATCAGCCCCAGCATTTT
TRBJ2-7,TRBV14,TRBD1,19,-,CASSPRSPGRGPSSYEQYF,TGTGCCAGCAGCCCTCGCTCCCCGGGCAGGGGGCCCAGCTCCTACGAGCAGTACTTC
TRBJ1-3,TRBV10-2,-,16,-,CASSSEEGLSGNTIYF,TGCGCCAGCAGCAGTGAGGAGGGCCTCTCTGGAAACACCATATATTTT
TRBJ2-7,TRBV28,TRBD1,15,few,CASSPWTGTSYEQYF,TGTGCCAGCAGTCCTTGGACAGGTACGTCCTACGAGCAGTACTTC
TRBJ2-3,TRBV27,-,14,once,CASTQGDSADTQYF,TGTGCCAGCACCCAAGGGGACTCCGCAGATACGCAGTATTTT